This T cell receptor (beta chain) was captured in a study of T-cell reconstitution after alpha-beta-depleted transplantation in children (dated by TCRdb to between 2015 and 2016). For the study in its entirety: Using TCR repertoire profiling, the study followed T-cell immune reconstitution in a quantitative way in children after TCRalphabeta/CD19-depleted allogeneic hematopoietic cell transplantation.

Findings and caveats that apply to the study as a whole: In some patients, the high TCRbeta diversity seen at day 60 was put down to recipient T cells and intrathymic progenitors that had survived conditioning. The apparently early alphabetaT-cell count recovery about two months after transplant was reportedly dependent on only several hundred rapidly expanded clones derived from non-depleted graft cells. Over the following months the frequencies of hyperexpanded clones went down, and after one year T-cell counts and TCRbeta diversity were mostly credited to newly produced T cells.

This clonotype showed up many times. Its target antigen remains unknown. No clone much larger than this one lies a single base away; base qualities are absent. The treatment or condition tag for this specimen amounts to: allogeneic hematopoietic cell transplantation with graft depleted of TCRalphabeta T cells and CD19 B cells. TCRalphabeta/CD19-depleted allogeneic hematopoietic cell grafts were given to the transplant recipients, all of whom were children. Receptors were amplified or captured by PCR. Sequencing used an Illumina HiSeq 2500. TCR library preparation used molecular barcoding, with unique molecular identifiers applied to normalize quantification of the TCRbeta repertoire. The public reads were reanalyzed by TCRdb: fastp trimming at Q25, MiXCR alignment, in-frame beta chains only. Each entry merges the rows of one CDR3 protein and shows their most common DNA and genes. The sample records some 15,000 distinct CDR3 sequences, approximately 5.2% of which are singletons. The ten largest clones take up approximately 6.9% of the sample.

V sheds 5 bases and J sheds 6 bases, leaving 20 bases between their ends. The CDR3 measures 16 amino acids from cysteine to phenylalanine. Just the 48-base CDR3 DNA is kept, in frame starting at base 1. CDR1 and CDR2, looked up from the germline V gene, are SNHLY and FYNNEI. This TCR came from a boy aged 5-17 years with acute lymphoblastic leukemia, due to receive a stem cell transplant. This sequence uses TRBV2 and TRBJ1-5, with the D gene uncertain. The sequencing used PBMCs, collected before TCRalphabeta/CD19-depleted stem cell transplant. The DNA is TGTGCCAGCAGTCGAGAGATCCCGAAGGCAGGTCAGCCCCAGCATTTT. Protein translation: CASSREIPKAGQPQHF.